This TCR beta chain was recorded in a study of beta chain features in type 1 diabetes. As for the study in general: Sorted cells examined across all samples numbered 100 million to 140 million.

Expressed TCRB transcripts were sequenced after all isolated RNA was converted to cDNA. TCRdb's copy holds only in-frame clones and misses some; the assay was immunoSEQ multiplex PCR. Altogether a few hundred thousand clones are present, 10% to 15% being singletons, with the ten largest covering roughly 0.017%. The table lists this clone with a few counts. CDR1 is MDHEN and CDR2 is SYDVKM in the germline V gene. CDR3 length equals 14 residues. V gave up 4 bases and J gave up 4 bases; unmatched junction bases: 4. One heparinised draw of blood, averaging about 110 mL, came from each donor. The material sequenced was naive CD4+ T cells from blood. This clonotype was obtained from a man between 18 and 35 years old in good health. J is TRBJ2-7 and V is TRBV28; 10 positions match TRBD2. The CDR3 reads CASSSSGSVYEQYF. CDR3 nucleotides: TGTGCCAGCAGTTCTAGCGGGAGCGTATACGAGCAGTACTTC.